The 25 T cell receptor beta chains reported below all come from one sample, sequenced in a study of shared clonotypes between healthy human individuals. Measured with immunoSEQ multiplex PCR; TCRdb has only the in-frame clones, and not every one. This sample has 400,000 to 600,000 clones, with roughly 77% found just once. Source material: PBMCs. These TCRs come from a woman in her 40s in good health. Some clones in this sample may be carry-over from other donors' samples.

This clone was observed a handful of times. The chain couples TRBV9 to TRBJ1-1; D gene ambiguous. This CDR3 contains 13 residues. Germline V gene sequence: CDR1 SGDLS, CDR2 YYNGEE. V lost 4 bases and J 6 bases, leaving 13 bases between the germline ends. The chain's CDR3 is CASSQGRYAEAFF. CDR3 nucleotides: TGTGCCAGCAGCCAAGGCAGGTACGCTGAAGCTTTCTTT.

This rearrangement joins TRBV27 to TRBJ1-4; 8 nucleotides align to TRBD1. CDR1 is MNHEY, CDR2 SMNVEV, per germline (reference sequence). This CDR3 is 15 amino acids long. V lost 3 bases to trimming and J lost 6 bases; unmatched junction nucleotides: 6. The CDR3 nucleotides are TGTGCCAGCAGTTTCGGGACAGGCCTGCATGAAAAACTGTTTTTT. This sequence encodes CASSFGTGLHEKLFF.

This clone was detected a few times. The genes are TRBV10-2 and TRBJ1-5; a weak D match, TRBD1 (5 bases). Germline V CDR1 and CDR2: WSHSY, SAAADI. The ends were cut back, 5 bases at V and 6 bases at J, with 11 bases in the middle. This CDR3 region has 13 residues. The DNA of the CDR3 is TGCGCCAGCAGTCCGGGGGATGGTCAGCCCCAGCATTTT. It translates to CASSPGDGQPQHF.

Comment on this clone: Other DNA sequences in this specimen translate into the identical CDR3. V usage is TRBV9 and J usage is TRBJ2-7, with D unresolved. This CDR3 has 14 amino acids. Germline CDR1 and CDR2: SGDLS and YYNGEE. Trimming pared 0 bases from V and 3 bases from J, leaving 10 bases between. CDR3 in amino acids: CASSVDGSSYEQYF. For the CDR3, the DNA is TGTGCCAGCAGCGTAGACGGGTCTAGCTACGAGCAGTACTTC.

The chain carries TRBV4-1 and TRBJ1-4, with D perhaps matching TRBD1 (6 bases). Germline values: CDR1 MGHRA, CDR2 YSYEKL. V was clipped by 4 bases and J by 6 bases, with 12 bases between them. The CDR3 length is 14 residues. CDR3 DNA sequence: TGCGCCAGCAGCCGGGGGGCCGTGTATGAAAAACTGTTTTTT. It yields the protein CASSRGAVYEKLFF.

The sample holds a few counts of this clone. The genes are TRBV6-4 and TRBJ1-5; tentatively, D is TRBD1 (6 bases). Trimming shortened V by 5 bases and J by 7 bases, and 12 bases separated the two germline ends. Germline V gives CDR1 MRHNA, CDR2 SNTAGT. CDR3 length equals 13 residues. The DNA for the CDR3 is TGTGCCAGCAGTACGGAGGGGGGACAGCCCCAGCATTTT. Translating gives CASSTEGGQPQHF.

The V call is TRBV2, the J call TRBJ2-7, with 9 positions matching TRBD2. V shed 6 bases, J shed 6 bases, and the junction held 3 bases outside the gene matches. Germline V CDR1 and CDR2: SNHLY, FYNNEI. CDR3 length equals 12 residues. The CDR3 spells CASRVAGVEQYF. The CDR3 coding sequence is TGTGCCAGCAGAGTAGCGGGAGTCGAGCAGTACTTC.

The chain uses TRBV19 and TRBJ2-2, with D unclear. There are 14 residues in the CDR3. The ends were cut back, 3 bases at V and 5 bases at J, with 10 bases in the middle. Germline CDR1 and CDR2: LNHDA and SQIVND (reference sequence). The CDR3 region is CASSIRLFTGELFF. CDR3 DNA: TGTGCCAGTAGTATTCGGCTCTTTACCGGGGAGCTGTTTTTT.

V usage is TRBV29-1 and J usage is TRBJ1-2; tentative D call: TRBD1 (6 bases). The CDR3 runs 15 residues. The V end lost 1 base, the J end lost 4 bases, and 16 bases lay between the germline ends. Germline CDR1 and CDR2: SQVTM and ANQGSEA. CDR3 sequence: CSVEAPRGGAYGYTF. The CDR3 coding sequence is TGCAGCGTTGAAGCCCCACGAGGGGGAGCCTATGGCTACACCTTC. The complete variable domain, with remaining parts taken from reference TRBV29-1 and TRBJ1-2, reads SAVISQKPSRDICQRGTSLTIQCQVDSQVTMMFWYRQQPGQSLTLIATANQGSEATYESGFVIDKFPISRPNLTFSTLTVSNMSPEDSSIYLCSVEAPRGGAYGYTFGSGTRLTVV.

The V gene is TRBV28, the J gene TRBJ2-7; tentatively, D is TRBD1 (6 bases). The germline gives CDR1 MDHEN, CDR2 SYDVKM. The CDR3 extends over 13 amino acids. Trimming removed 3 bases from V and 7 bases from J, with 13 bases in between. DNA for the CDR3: TGTGCCAGCAGTTTGAACAGGGATGAGGAGCAGTACTTC. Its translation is CASSLNRDEEQYF.

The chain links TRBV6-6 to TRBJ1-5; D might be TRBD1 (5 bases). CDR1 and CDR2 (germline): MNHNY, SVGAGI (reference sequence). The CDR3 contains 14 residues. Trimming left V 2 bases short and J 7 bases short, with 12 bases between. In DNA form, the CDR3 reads TGTGCCAGCAGTTACCCGGAGCAGGGCCAGCCCCAGCATTTT. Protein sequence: CASSYPEQGQPQHF.

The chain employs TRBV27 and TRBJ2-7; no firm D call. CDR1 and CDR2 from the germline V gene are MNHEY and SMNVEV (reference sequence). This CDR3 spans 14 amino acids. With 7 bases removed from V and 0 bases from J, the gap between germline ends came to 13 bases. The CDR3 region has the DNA TGTGCCAGCAAACCGGTGGTCCGCTCCTACGAGCAGTACTTC. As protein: CASKPVVRSYEQYF.

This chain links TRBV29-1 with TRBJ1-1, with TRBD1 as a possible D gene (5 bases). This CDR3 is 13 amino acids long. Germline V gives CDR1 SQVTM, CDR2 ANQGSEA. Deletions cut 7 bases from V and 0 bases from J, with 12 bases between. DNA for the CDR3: TGCAGCGGCGCGACAGCAATGAACACTGAAGCTTTCTTT. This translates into CSGATAMNTEAFF.

This CDR3 reads CASSPRGRVTDTQYF. DNA of the CDR3: TGTGCCAGCAGCCCTCGCGGGAGGGTAACTGATACGCAGTATTTT. The chain uses TRBV7-3 and TRBJ2-3, with TRBD2 matching 9 bases. Germline CDR1 reads SGHTA; CDR2 reads FQGTGA. V shed 5 bases and J 6 bases; nucleotides not matched to a gene: 9. This CDR3 has 15 residues.

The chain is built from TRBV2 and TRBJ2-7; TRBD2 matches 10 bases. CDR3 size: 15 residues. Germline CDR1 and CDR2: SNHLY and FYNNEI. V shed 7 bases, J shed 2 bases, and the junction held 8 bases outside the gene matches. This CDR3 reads CASIPWTSGTYEQYF. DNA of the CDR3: TGTGCCAGCATCCCCTGGACTAGCGGAACCTACGAGCAGTACTTC.

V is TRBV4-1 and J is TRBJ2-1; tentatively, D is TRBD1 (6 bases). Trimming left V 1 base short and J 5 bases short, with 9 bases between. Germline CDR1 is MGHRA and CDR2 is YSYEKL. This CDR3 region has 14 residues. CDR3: CASSQVRGHNEQFF. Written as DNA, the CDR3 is TGCGCCAGCAGCCAAGTCAGGGGTCACAATGAGCAGTTCTTC.

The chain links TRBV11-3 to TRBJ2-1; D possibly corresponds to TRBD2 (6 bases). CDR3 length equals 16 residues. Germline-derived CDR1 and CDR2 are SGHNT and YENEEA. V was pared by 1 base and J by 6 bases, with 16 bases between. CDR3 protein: CASSLGGAGVRNEQFF. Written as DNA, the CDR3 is TGTGCCAGCAGCTTAGGCGGGGCTGGGGTCCGCAATGAGCAGTTCTTC.

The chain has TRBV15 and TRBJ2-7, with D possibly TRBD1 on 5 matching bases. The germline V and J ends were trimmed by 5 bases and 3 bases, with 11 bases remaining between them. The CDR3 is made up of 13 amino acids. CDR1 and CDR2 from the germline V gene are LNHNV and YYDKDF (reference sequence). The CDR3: CATSPQGIYEQYF. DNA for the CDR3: TGTGCCACCAGCCCCCAGGGCATCTACGAGCAGTACTTC.

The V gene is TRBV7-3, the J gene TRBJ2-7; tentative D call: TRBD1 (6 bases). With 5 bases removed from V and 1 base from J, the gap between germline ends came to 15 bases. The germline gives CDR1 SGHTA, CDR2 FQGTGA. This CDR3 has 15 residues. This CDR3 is CASSLQTGSSYEQYF. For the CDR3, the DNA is TGTGCCAGCAGCCTACAGACAGGTTCTTCCTACGAGCAGTACTTC.

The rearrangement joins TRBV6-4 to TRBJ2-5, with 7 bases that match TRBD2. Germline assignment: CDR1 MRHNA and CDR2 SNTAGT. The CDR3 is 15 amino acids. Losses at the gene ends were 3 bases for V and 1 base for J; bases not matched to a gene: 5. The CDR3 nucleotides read TGTGCCAGCAGTGAGGGTGGCGGGAGCCAAGAGACCCAGTACTTC. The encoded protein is CASSEGGGSQETQYF.

The CDR3 loop is CAWSKTGSRETQYF. CDR3 DNA sequence: TGTGCCTGGAGCAAAACGGGGAGTAGGGAGACCCAGTACTTC. The V gene is TRBV30, the J gene TRBJ2-5; D may be TRBD2 (5 bases). V was shortened by 3 bases and J by 5 bases, with 16 bases between the two germline ends. The CDR3 spans 14 residues. Per the germline V gene, CDR1 is GTSNPN and CDR2 is SVGIG (reference sequence).

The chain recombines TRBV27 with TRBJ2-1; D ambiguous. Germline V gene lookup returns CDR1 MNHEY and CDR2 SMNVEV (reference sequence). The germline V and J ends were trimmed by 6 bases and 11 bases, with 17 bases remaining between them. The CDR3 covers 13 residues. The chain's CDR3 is CASRGRGDGKQFF. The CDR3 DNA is TGTGCCAGCAGAGGGCGAGGTGATGGGAAGCAGTTCTTC.

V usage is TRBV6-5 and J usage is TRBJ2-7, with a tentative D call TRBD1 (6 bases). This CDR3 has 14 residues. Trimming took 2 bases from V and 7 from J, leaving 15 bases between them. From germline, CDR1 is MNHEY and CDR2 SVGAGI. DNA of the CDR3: TGTGCCAGCAGTTACCGTGACAGGAGATGGGAGCAGTACTTC. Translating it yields CASSYRDRRWEQYF.

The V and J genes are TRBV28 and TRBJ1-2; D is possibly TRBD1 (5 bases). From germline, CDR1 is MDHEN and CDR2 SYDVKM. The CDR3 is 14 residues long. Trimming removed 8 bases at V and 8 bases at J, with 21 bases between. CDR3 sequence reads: CASSRDGTLGGYTF. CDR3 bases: TGTGCCAGCTCTCGGGACGGCACTCTAGGGGGCTACACCTTC.

The DNA for the CDR3 is TGTGCCAGCATCCCTGGGACTTACTATGGCTACACCTTC. It specifies CASIPGTYYGYTF. J is TRBJ1-2 and V is TRBV7-9; D is possibly TRBD1 (5 bases). In germline, CDR1 is SEHNR, CDR2 FQNEAQ (reference sequence). The V gene lost 7 bases and the J gene lost 3 bases, with 12 bases spanning the gap. The CDR3 has 13 residues.